The 9 T cell receptor beta chains below all came from one sample that was sequenced in a study of blood T cell repertoires in COVID-19. Produced via immunoSEQ multiplex PCR; TCRdb's table is partial and in-frame only. This sample has some 160,000 clones, with around four fifths found just once. The sample taken for sequencing was peripheral blood. The receptors here all came from an older man with active or convalescent COVID-19.

As to this clone: The sample has other DNA sequences that encode this CDR3 too. The chain has TRBV6-5 and TRBJ1-5; no clear D. Germline lookup yields CDR1 MNHEY and CDR2 SVGAGI. The V end was cut by 0 bases, the J end by 2 bases, with 5 bases between. The CDR3 has 14 residues. In DNA, the CDR3 is TGTGCCAGCAGTTACTCGGCGGGCAATCAGCCCCAGCATTTT. This encodes CASSYSAGNQPQHF.

The rearrangement links TRBV2 to TRBJ2-7; TRBD2 might be the D (6 bases). CDR3 length: 15 amino acids. The germline V gene has CDR1 SNHLY and CDR2 FYNNEI. V dropped 0 bases and J dropped 2 bases, with 11 bases sitting between them. CDR3 protein: CASSEASGETYEQYF. The CDR3 DNA sequence: TGTGCCAGCAGTGAAGCGTCGGGGGAAACCTACGAGCAGTACTTC.

This clone occurred a few times. The chain has TRBV5-1 and TRBJ2-1; D is perhaps TRBD1 (5 bases). This CDR3 contains 13 residues. V lost 2 bases, J lost 7 bases, and 10 bases lay in between. Germline V gene lookup returns CDR1 SGHRS and CDR2 YFSETQ. CDR3 sequence reads: CASSLQVANEQFF. DNA of the CDR3: TGCGCCAGCAGCTTACAGGTAGCTAATGAGCAGTTCTTC.

The CDR3 reads CSATDRDPPHEQYF. The CDR3 nucleotides read TGCAGCGCTACAGACAGGGACCCGCCCCACGAGCAGTACTTC. This chain links TRBV29-1 with TRBJ2-7, with TRBD1 matching 7 bases. In germline, CDR1 is SQVTM, CDR2 ANQGSEA. The length of the CDR3 is 14 residues. Losses at the gene ends were 7 bases for V and 5 bases for J; bases not matched to a gene: 14.

DNA of the CDR3: TGCGCCAGCCGGCCGGGACAGGGGCGCGAGCAGTACTTC. The encoded protein is CASRPGQGREQYF. The rearrangement links TRBV10-2 to TRBJ2-7; TRBD1 matches 10 bases. Germline-derived CDR1 and CDR2 are WSHSY and SAAADI. The CDR3 runs to 13 residues. J lost 6 bases, V lost 8 bases, and 7 bases had no gene match.

This chain links TRBV10-3 with TRBJ2-3; 11 nucleotides agree with TRBD2. Germline CDR1 ENHRY, CDR2 SYGVKD. CDR3 length: 14 amino acids. With V trimmed by 3 bases and J by 6 bases, 2 bases remained unmatched. CDR3 loop: CAISEIAGGDTQYF. The CDR3 DNA is TGTGCCATCAGTGAAATAGCGGGAGGGGATACGCAGTATTTT.

This sequence joins TRBV19 and TRBJ1-5, with D maybe TRBD1 (5 bases). CDR3 length: 14 residues. Deletions cut 3 bases from V and 3 bases from J, with 9 bases between. Germline V gene data show CDR1 as LNHDA and CDR2 as SQIVND (reference sequence). The CDR3 DNA reads TGTGCCAGTAGTATTGCAGGGAACAATCAGCCCCAGCATTTT. Translated, it gives CASSIAGNNQPQHF.

This chain uses TRBV7-8 with TRBJ2-5, with 8 bases fitting TRBD1. Losses at the gene ends were 5 bases for V and 5 bases for J; bases not matched to a gene: 13. Looked up from germline, CDR1 is SGHVS and CDR2 is FQNEAQ. The CDR3 sequence is 16 residues long. The DNA for the CDR3 is TGTGCCAGCAGCCCCCGCCCCGGACAGGGTGCCGAGACCCAGTACTTC. It yields the protein CASSPRPGQGAETQYF.

The chain carries TRBV6-2 or TRBV6-3 and TRBJ2-3, with D possibly matching TRBD2 (6 bases). CDR1 is MNHEY and CDR2 is SVGEGT in the germline V gene. There are 16 residues in the CDR3. Trimming stripped 2 bases from V and 1 base from J, with 13 bases between. The CDR3 DNA follows: TGTGCCAGCAGTTACGGGAGGTCTAGCGGCACAGATACGCAGTATTTT. Its protein product is CASSYGRSSGTDTQYF.